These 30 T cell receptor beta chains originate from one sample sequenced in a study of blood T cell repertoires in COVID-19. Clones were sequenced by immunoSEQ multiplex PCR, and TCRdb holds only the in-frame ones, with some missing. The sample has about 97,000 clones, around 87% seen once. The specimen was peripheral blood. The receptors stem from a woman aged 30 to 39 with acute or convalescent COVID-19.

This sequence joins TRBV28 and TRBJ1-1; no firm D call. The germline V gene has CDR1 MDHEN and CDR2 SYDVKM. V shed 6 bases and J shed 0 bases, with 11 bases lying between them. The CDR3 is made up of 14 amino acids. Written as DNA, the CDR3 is TGTGCCAGCAGGGAGTTCTATATGAACACTGAAGCTTTCTTT. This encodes CASREFYMNTEAFF.

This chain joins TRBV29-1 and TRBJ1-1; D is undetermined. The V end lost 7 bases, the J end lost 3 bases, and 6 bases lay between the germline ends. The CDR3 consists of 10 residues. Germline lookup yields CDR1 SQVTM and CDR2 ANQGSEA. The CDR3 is CSALYTEAFF. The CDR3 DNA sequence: TGCAGCGCCCTTTACACTGAAGCTTTCTTT.

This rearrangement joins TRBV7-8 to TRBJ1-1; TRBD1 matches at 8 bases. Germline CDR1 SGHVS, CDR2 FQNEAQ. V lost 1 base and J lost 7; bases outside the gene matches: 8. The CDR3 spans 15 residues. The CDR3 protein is CASSLGWTGLVEAFF. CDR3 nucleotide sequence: TGTGCCAGCAGCTTAGGATGGACAGGGTTAGTTGAAGCTTTCTTT.

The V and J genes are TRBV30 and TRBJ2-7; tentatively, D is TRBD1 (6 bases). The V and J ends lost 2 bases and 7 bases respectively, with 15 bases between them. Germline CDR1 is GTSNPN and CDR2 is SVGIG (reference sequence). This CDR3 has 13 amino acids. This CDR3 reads CAWSNTGPQEQYF. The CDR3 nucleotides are TGTGCCTGGAGTAATACAGGGCCCCAGGAGCAGTACTTC.

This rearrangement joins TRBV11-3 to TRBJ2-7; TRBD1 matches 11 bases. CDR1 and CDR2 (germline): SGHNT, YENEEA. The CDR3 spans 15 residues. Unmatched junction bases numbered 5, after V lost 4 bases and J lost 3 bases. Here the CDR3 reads CASSSGTGGIYEQYF. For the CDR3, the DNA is TGTGCCAGCAGCTCCGGGACAGGGGGGATCTACGAGCAGTACTTC.

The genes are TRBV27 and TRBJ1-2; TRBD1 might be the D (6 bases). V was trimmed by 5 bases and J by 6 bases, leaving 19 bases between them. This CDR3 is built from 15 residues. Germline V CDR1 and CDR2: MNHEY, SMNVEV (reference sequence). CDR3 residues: CASSAHRDSRNGYTF. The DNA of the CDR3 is TGTGCCAGCAGTGCCCACAGGGATAGCAGAAATGGCTACACCTTC.

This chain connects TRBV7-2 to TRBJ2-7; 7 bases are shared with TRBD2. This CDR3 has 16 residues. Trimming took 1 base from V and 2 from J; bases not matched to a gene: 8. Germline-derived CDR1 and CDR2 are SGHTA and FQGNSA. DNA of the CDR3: TGTGCCAGCAGCTTAGGGCGGGGGATGGGGGCCTACGAGCAGTACTTC. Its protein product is CASSLGRGMGAYEQYF.

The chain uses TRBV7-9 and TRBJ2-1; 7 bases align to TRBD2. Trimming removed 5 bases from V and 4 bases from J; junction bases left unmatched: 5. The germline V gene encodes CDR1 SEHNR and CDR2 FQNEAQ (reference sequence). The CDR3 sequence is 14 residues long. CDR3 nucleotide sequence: TGTGCCAGCAGCCCGGGGGACTATTACAATGAGCAGTTCTTC. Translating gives CASSPGDYYNEQFF.

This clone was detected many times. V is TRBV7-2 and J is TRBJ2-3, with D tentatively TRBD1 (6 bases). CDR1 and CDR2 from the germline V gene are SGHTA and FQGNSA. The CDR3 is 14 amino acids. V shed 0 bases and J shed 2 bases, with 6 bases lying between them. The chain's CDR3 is CASSLAGATDTQYF. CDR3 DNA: TGTGCCAGCAGCTTAGCGGGGGCCACAGATACGCAGTATTTT.

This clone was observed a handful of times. The CDR3 reads CASRERLLINSNQPQHF. The CDR3 nucleotides are TGTGCCAGCAGAGAAAGGTTACTAATAAATAGCAATCAGCCCCAGCATTTT. The V call is TRBV2, the J call TRBJ1-5; D unresolved. The V end was cut by 6 bases, the J end by 0 bases, with 18 bases between. The germline gives CDR1 SNHLY, CDR2 FYNNEI. The CDR3 runs to 17 residues. The whole variable domain, remainder taken from reference TRBV2 and TRBJ1-5, is EPEVTQTPSHQVTQMGQEVILRCVPISNHLYFYWYRQILGQKVEFLVSFYNNEISEKSEIFDDQFSVERPDGSNFTLKIRSTKLEDSAMYFCASRERLLINSNQPQHFGDGTRLSIL.

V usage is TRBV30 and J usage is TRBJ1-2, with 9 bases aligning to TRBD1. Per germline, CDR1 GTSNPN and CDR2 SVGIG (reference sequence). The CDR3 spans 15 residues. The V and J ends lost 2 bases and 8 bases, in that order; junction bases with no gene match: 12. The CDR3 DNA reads TGTGCCTGGAGTCCGGGACAGGGTATATTGCGGGGCTACACCTTC. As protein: CAWSPGQGILRGYTF.

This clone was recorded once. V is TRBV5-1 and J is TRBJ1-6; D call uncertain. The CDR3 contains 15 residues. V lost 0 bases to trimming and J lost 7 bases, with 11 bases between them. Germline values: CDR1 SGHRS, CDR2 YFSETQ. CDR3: CASSLEVQQNSPLHF. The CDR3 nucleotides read TGCGCCAGCAGCTTGGAAGTACAGCAAAATTCACCCCTCCACTTT.

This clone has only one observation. CDR3 coding DNA: TGTGCCAGCAGCTTGACAGAGACTGAAGCTTTCTTT. The encoded protein is CASSLTETEAFF. The rearrangement uses TRBV13 and TRBJ1-1; D might be TRBD1 (5 bases). The CDR3 runs to 12 residues. Trimming took off 3 bases at V and 5 bases at J, with 7 bases between the two ends. Germline CDR1 PRHDT, CDR2 FYEKMQ (reference sequence).

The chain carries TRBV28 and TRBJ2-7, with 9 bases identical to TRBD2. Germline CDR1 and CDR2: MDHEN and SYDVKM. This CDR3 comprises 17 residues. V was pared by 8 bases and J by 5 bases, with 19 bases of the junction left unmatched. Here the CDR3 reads CASARGAASGEKDEQYF. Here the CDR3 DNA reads TGTGCCAGCGCACGGGGGGCGGCTAGCGGGGAAAAAGACGAGCAGTACTTC.

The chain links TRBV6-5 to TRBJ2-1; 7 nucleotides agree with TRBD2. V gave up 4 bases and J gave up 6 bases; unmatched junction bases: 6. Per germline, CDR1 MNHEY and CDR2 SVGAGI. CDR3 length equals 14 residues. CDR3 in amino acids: CASSSREGGNEQFF. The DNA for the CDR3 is TGTGCCAGCAGTTCCAGGGAGGGAGGCAATGAGCAGTTCTTC.

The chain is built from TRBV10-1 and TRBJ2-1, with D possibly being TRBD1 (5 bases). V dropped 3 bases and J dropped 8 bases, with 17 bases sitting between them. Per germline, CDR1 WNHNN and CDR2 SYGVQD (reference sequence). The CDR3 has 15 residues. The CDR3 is CASSDLGAPPYEQFF. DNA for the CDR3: TGCGCCAGCAGTGATCTAGGGGCCCCACCCTATGAGCAGTTCTTC.

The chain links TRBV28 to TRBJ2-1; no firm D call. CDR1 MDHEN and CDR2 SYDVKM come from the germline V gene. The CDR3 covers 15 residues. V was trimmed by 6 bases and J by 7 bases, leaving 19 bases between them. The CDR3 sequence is CASSPILENLNEQFF. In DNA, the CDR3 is TGTGCCAGCAGCCCTATCCTAGAAAACCTGAATGAGCAGTTCTTC.

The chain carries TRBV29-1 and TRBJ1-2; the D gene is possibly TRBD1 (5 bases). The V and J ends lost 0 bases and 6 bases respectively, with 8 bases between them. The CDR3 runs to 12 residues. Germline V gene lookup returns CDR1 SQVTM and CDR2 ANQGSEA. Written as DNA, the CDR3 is TGCAGCGTTGAAGACGGGGGAGATGGCTACACCTTC. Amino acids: CSVEDGGDGYTF. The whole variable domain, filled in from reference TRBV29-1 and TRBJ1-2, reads SAVISQKPSRDICQRGTSLTIQCQVDSQVTMMFWYRQQPGQSLTLIATANQGSEATYESGFVIDKFPISRPNLTFSTLTVSNMSPEDSSIYLCSVEDGGDGYTFGSGTRLTVV.

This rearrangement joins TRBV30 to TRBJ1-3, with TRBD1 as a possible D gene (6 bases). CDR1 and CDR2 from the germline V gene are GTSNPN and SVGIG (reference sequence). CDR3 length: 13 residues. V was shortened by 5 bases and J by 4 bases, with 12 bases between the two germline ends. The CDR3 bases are TGTGCCTGGGGAACAGGGTCCGGAAACACCATATATTTT. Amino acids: CAWGTGSGNTIYF. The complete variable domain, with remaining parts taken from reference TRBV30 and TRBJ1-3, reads SQTIHQWPATLVQPVGSPLSLECTVEGTSNPNLYWYRQAAGRGLQLLFYSVGIGQISSEVPQNLSASRPQDRQFILSSKKLLLSDSGFYLCAWGTGSGNTIYFGEGSWLTVV.

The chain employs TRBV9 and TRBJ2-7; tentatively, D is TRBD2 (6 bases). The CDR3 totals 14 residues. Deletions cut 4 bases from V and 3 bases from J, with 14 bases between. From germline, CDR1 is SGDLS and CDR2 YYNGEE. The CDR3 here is CASSLSLGGYEQYF. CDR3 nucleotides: TGTGCCAGCAGCCTTTCCCTGGGGGGCTACGAGCAGTACTTC.

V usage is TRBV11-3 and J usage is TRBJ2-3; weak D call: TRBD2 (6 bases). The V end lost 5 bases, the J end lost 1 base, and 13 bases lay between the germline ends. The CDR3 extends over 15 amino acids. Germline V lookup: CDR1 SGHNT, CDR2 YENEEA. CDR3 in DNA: TGTGCCAGCAGCCCCCCTGGCGGGGGCACAGATACGCAGTATTTT. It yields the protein CASSPPGGGTDTQYF.

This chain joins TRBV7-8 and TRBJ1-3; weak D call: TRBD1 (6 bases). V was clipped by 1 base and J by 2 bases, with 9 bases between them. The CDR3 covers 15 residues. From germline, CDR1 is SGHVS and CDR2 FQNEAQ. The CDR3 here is CASSLDRVPGNTIYF. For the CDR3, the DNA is TGTGCCAGCAGCTTAGACAGGGTCCCTGGAAACACCATATATTTT.

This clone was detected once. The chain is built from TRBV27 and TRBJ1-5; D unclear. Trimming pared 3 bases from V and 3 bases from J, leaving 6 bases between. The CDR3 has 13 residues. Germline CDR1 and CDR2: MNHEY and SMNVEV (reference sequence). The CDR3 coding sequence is TGTGCCAGCAGTTTCACCTACAATCAGCCCCAGCATTTT. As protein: CASSFTYNQPQHF.

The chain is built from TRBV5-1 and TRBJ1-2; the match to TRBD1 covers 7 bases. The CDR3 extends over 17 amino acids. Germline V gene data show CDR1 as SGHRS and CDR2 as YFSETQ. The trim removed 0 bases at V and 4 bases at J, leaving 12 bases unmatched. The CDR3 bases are TGCGCCAGCAGCTTGGACCCACGGACAGGATCATCCTATGGCTACACCTTC. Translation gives CASSLDPRTGSSYGYTF.

The CDR3 bases are TGTGCCAGCAGTACCCCGGACAGGGGACAGGCCACAGATACGCAGTATTTT. It codes for CASSTPDRGQATDTQYF. This chain uses TRBV27 with TRBJ2-3; 9 positions match TRBD1. The CDR3 is made up of 17 amino acids. Per germline, CDR1 MNHEY and CDR2 SMNVEV (reference sequence). After removal of 5 bases from V and 2 bases from J, the junction contained 11 bases not matched to a gene.

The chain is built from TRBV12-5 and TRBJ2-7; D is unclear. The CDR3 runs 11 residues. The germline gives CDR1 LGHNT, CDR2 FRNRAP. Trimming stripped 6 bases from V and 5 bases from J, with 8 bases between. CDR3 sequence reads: CASGDTNEQYF. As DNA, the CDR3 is TGTGCTAGTGGCGACACCAACGAGCAGTACTTC. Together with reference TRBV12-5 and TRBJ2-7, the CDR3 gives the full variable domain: DARVTQTPRHKVTEMGQEVTMRCQPILGHNTVFWYRQTMMQGLELLAYFRNRAPLDDSGMPKDRFSAEMPDATLATLKIQPSEPRDSAVYFCASGDTNEQYFGPGTRLTVT.

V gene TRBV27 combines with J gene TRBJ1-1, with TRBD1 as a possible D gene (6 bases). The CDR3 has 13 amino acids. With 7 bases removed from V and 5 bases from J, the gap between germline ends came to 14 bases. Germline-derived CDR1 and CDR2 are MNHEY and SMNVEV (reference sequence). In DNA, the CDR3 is TGTGCCAGCACAGCGGGAAGGGGGACTGAAGCTTTCTTT. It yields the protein CASTAGRGTEAFF.

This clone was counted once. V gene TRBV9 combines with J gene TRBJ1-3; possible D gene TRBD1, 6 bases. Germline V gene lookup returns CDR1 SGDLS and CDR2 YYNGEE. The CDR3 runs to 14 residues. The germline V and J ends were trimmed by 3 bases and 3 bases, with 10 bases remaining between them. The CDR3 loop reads CASSEGHDGNTIYF. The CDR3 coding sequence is TGTGCCAGCAGCGAGGGACACGATGGAAACACCATATATTTT.

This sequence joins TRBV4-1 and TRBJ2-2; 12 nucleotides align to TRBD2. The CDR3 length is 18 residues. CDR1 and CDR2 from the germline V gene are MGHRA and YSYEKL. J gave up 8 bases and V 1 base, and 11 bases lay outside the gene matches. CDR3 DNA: TGCGCCAGCAGCCAAGGGACTAGCGGGGCCTGGTCCCGGGGGGAGCTGTTTTTT. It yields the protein CASSQGTSGAWSRGELFF.

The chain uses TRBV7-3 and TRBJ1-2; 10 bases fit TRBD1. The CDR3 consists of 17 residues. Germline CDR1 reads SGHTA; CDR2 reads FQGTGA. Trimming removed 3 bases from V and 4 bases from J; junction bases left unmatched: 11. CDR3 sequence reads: CASSFRQGARLGYGYTF. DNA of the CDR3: TGTGCCAGCAGCTTCCGACAGGGGGCTCGTTTGGGCTATGGCTACACCTTC. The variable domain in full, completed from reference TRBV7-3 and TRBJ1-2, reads GAGVSQTPSNKVTEKGKYVELRCDPISGHTALYWYRQSLGQGPEFLIYFQGTGAADDSGLPNDRFFAVRPEGSVSTLKIQRTERGDSAVYLCASSFRQGARLGYGYTFGSGTRLTVV.